These 16 T cell receptor beta chains were sequenced from one sample in a study of neurological immune-mediated disorders. MiXCR was run by TCRdb on the 5' RACE reads, yielding one entry per CDR3 protein. This table has about 59,000 distinct CDR3 sequences, 9.5% to 15% appearing once. Source material: PBMCs. The receptors were gathered from a woman aged 55 to 70 with HTLV-1-associated myelopathy (HAM/TSP).

This clonotype was seen many times. The chain links TRBV20-1 to TRBJ2-3; perhaps TRBD1 as D (6 bases). V was shortened by 0 bases and J by 2 bases, with 12 bases between the two germline ends. CDR1 and CDR2 (germline): DFQATT, SNEGSKA (reference sequence). The CDR3 consists of 15 residues. For the CDR3, the DNA is TGCAGTGCTAGAGATCTCCGGACAGACACAGATACGCAGTATTTT. This encodes CSARDLRTDTDTQYF.

This clonotype occurred many times. V usage is TRBV15 and J usage is TRBJ2-7; 14 bases are shared with TRBD2. J gave up 2 bases and V 4 bases, and 1 base lay outside the gene matches. The CDR3 is made up of 15 amino acids. Germline lookup yields CDR1 LNHNV and CDR2 YYDKDF (reference sequence). For the CDR3, the DNA is TGTGCCACCAGCATGGGACTAGCGGGAGCCTACGAGCAGTACTTC. Translation: CATSMGLAGAYEQYF.

This clonotype was counted ten times or more. In DNA form, the CDR3 reads TGTGCCAGCAGCAAAGAAGGGGACAGGCCAAGTGAGCCCCAGCATTTT. This codes for CASSKEGDRPSEPQHF. The chain is built from TRBV21-1 and TRBJ1-5; TRBD1, the table's D call, lacks a check against the DNA. TRBV21-1 is classified as a pseudogene. The CDR3 is 16 residues long.

This clonotype was observed many times. V and J are TRBV27 and TRBJ1-5; D uncertain. This CDR3 is built from 15 residues. Germline V lookup: CDR1 MNHEY, CDR2 SMNVEV (reference sequence). V shed 3 bases and J shed 0 bases, with 9 bases lying between them. CDR3 coding DNA: TGTGCCAGCAGTTTGACCCAATCTAGCAATCAGCCCCAGCATTTT. Translation: CASSLTQSSNQPQHF.

This clonotype was recorded many times. The chain recombines TRBV29-1 with TRBJ1-1; D is possibly TRBD1 (5 bases). Germline CDR1 and CDR2: SQVTM and ANQGSEA. The ends were cut back, 1 base at V and 5 bases at J, with 11 bases in the middle. The CDR3 length is 13 residues. The CDR3 protein is CSVEGRKGTEAFF. The CDR3 bases are TGCAGCGTTGAAGGCCGAAAGGGGACTGAAGCTTTCTTT.

The chain recombines TRBV27 with TRBJ2-7; 7 nucleotides align to TRBD1. The CDR3 runs 17 residues. Germline V gene lookup returns CDR1 MNHEY and CDR2 SMNVEV (reference sequence). Germline trimming cut 8 bases from V and 3 bases from J; bases unmatched to any gene: 19. The CDR3 bases are TGTGCCAGCGGCCCAGACAGGGAGAAATCTAACATCTACGAGCAGTACTTC. Translated: CASGPDREKSNIYEQYF.

At least ten counts were recorded for this clonotype. V gene TRBV5-1 combines with J gene TRBJ1-1; maybe TRBD1 (6 bases). CDR3 length equals 13 residues. Trimming stripped 7 bases from V and 3 bases from J, with 13 bases between. Germline V gives CDR1 SGHRS, CDR2 YFSETQ. CDR3 protein: CASCRGADTEAFF. As DNA, the CDR3 is TGCGCCAGCTGTCGGGGGGCGGACACTGAAGCTTTCTTT.

Only a few counts were recorded for this clonotype. The rearrangement links TRBV5-5 to TRBJ2-5; D perhaps matches TRBD1 (6 bases). This CDR3 is built from 15 residues. Trimming shortened V by 3 bases and J by 2 bases, and 14 bases separated the two germline ends. Per germline, CDR1 SGHKS and CDR2 YYEKEE (reference sequence). The CDR3 here is CASSWGTIPQETQYF. The CDR3 DNA reads as TGTGCCAGCAGCTGGGGGACAATCCCTCAAGAGACCCAGTACTTC.

This clonotype occurred many times. V gene TRBV5-4 combines with J gene TRBJ2-5; D may be TRBD2 (5 bases). Trimming shortened V by 0 bases and J by 1 base, and 7 bases separated the two germline ends. Germline CDR1 reads SGHNT; CDR2 reads YYREEE (reference sequence). This CDR3 contains 14 residues. The CDR3 DNA reads as TGTGCCAGCAGCTTGGGGGCGGGCCAAGAGACCCAGTACTTC. The encoded protein is CASSLGAGQETQYF.

Ten or more counts support this clonotype. The CDR3 bases are TGCGCCAGCAGCCCAGGGACACAAGGGGGTGAAAAACTGTTTTTT. Translation gives CASSPGTQGGEKLFF. The chain combines TRBV5-1 with TRBJ1-4; D is possibly TRBD1 (6 bases). Trimming took 4 bases from V and 7 from J, leaving 17 bases between them. The CDR3 loop spans 15 amino acids. The V gene's germline CDR1 is SGHRS and CDR2 YFSETQ.

This clonotype showed up many times. The chain has TRBV15 and TRBJ1-6; D unclear. With 1 base removed from V and 6 bases from J, the gap between germline ends came to 4 bases. The V gene's germline CDR1 is LNHNV and CDR2 YYDKDF (reference sequence). This CDR3 is built from 13 residues. The DNA of the CDR3 is TGTGCCACCAGCAGAGGGGTTAATTCACCCCTCCACTTT. It codes for CATSRGVNSPLHF.

This clonotype was recorded many times. The chain carries TRBV20-1 and TRBJ2-2; D gene ambiguous. Germline CDR1 DFQATT, CDR2 SNEGSKA (reference sequence). This CDR3 has 15 amino acids. Trimming took 3 bases from V and 1 from J, leaving 12 bases between them. The DNA for the CDR3 is TGCAGTGCTAGTGAAGGACCCGGGAACACCGGGGAGCTGTTTTTT. This translates into CSASEGPGNTGELFF.

In its sample, this clonotype was seen many times. The chain has TRBV28 and TRBJ1-4; 8 positions agree with TRBD1. This CDR3 comprises 14 residues. V dropped 5 bases and J dropped 8; count of bases not matched to a gene: 7. From germline, CDR1 is MDHEN and CDR2 SYDVKM. The CDR3 here is CASSPRGRGEKLFF. CDR3 in DNA: TGTGCCAGCAGTCCCAGGGGGCGCGGCGAAAAACTGTTTTTT.

This clonotype came up many times. J is TRBJ2-1 and V is TRBV10-3; D not certain. Germline lookup yields CDR1 ENHRY and CDR2 SYGVKD. The CDR3 consists of 17 residues. Trimming shortened V by 3 bases and J by 4 bases, and 19 bases separated the two germline ends. CDR3: CAISDRAPEYHYNEQFF. The CDR3 DNA is TGTGCCATCAGTGACCGTGCGCCGGAGTATCATTACAATGAGCAGTTCTTC.

This clonotype was detected many times. This chain links TRBV7-2 with TRBJ2-1; TRBD2 aligns across 7 bases. The germline CDR1 and CDR2 sequences are SGHTA and FQGNSA. V was pared by 1 base and J by 7 bases, with 7 bases of the junction left unmatched. The CDR3 is made up of 15 amino acids. The CDR3 nucleotides read TGTGCCAGCAGCTTAGATCCGGGAGGAAGGAATGAGCAGTTCTTC. Translated, it gives CASSLDPGGRNEQFF.

This clonotype was recorded at least ten times. The chain links TRBV3-1 to TRBJ2-2, with a possible D match to TRBD1 (8 bases). This CDR3 comprises 16 residues. With 7 bases removed from V and 4 bases from J, the gap between germline ends came to 19 bases. CDR1 is LGHDT, CDR2 YNNKEL, per germline (reference sequence). Here the CDR3 DNA reads TGTGCCAGCAACCGAGCGGGGCAGGGGGCCACCGGGGAGCTGTTTTTT. This gives the protein CASNRAGQGATGELFF.